This TCR beta chain was retrieved from a study of cytomegalovirus exposure and HLA in healthy donors. About the study: The Caucasian-associated ancestry cluster held roughly 81% of 300 to 500 genotyped donors. Regarding the study as a whole: Rare TCR sequences dominated, though some public TCRs recurred in many donors. The study recorded 160 or so TCR beta chains that were cytomegalovirus-associated. Across all donors, roughly uniform sequencing depth was an assumption of the presence/absence analyses.

Primers included in the PCR were 60 Vbeta and 13 Jbeta primers. This table comes from immunoSEQ multiplex PCR, and its TCRdb copy is limited to in-frame clones, with some not included. The sample yields over 200,000 clones, approximately 78% seen once. CDR1 is SGHRS and CDR2 is YFSETQ in the germline V gene. Trimming removed 2 bases at V and 3 bases at J, with 12 bases between. This CDR3 has 14 residues. As to this clone: What it binds is not known.

The TCR sequence derives from a male donor in good health and CMV-seronegative. The chain combines TRBV5-1 with TRBJ2-7; no clear D gene. The material sequenced was PBMCs. The chain's CDR3 is CASSLTTSDYEQYF. The CDR3 DNA reads as TGCGCCAGCAGCTTAACCACATCAGACTACGAGCAGTACTTC. Combining the CDR3 with reference TRBV5-1 and TRBJ2-7 gives the whole variable domain KAGVTQTPRYLIKTRGQQVTLSCSPISGHRSVSWYQQTPGQGLQFLFEYFSETQRNKGNFPGRFSGRQFSNSRSEMNVSTLELGDSALYLCASSLTTSDYEQYFGPGTRLTVT.